Described below is a single T cell receptor (beta chain) sequence and its context. Seattle patients were enrolled during active infection and followed longitudinally. These data belong to a study of blood T cell repertoires in COVID-19. For the study at large: There were acute and convalescent COVID-19 samples, and they came from the United States, Italy and Spain. From T cells, B-cell-depleted T cells, or PBMCs came the material, which was cDNA or gDNA.

Per the study methods: Estimated nucleated cell counts came from reference gene primer amplification. The repertoire was sequenced with immunoSEQ multiplex PCR; TCRdb's copy has only in-frame clones and lacks some. The DNA gave D and trimming, while V, J and clone size come from that table. Of around 100,000 clones in the sample, roughly 87% are singletons; the top ten hold 4% to 5.5%. Germline CDR1 and CDR2: SGHTA and FQGNSA. The V gene lost 0 bases and the J gene lost 6 bases, with 8 bases spanning the gap. The CDR3 runs to 14 residues. J is TRBJ2-2 and V is TRBV7-2; D is unclear. This receptor was obtained from a woman in her fifties or sixties with COVID-19, enrolled during active disease. The material sequenced was peripheral blood. CDR3 in DNA: TGTGCCAGCAGCTTAGCAGCTTCGGCCGGGGAGCTGTTTTTT. It yields the protein CASSLAASAGELFF.